Presented here are 8 T cell receptor beta chains from one specimen sequenced in a study of T cells after posttransplantation cyclophosphamide. Control samples came 1 year after myeloablative marrow transplants with methotrexate plus calcineurin inhibitor. Measured with immunoSEQ multiplex PCR; TCRdb has only the in-frame clones, and not every one. The sample contains about 20,000 clones, 85% to 90% of which appear only once. Sequenced here: PBMCs, sampled around 390 days after allogeneic stem cell transplant with calcineurin inhibitor and methotrexate. These receptor sequences come from a female patient in her 30s who received an allogeneic stem cell transplant from an unrelated donor, was CMV-positive, and had acute and chronic GVHD. Some T cells may be the graft donor's.

The J gene is TRBJ2-1, the V gene TRBV7-8; 10 bases align to TRBD2. The trim removed 5 bases at V and 3 bases at J, leaving 13 bases unmatched. There are 18 residues in the CDR3. The germline V gene encodes CDR1 SGHVS and CDR2 FQNEAQ. CDR3 nucleotide sequence: TGTGCCAGCAGCGATGGGGGAGCGGGAGGGCCAAACTACAATGAGCAGTTCTTC. Its translation is CASSDGGAGGPNYNEQFF.

The table lists this clone with a count of one. This chain joins TRBV7-2 and TRBJ1-6; 9 bases are a match to TRBD1. Unmatched junction bases numbered 6, after V lost 5 bases and J lost 7 bases. Germline CDR1 SGHTA, CDR2 FQGNSA. This CDR3 has 15 residues. The CDR3 region has the DNA TGTGCCAGCAGCCCGGACAGGGGTATCAATTCACCCCTCCACTTT. It translates to CASSPDRGINSPLHF.

This rearrangement joins TRBV6-6 to TRBJ2-2; the D gene is possibly TRBD2 (5 bases). This CDR3 has 16 amino acids. The V and J ends lost 0 bases and 2 bases respectively, with 10 bases between them. The V gene's germline CDR1 is MNHNY and CDR2 SVGAGI (reference sequence). The CDR3, as DNA: TGTGCCAGCAGTTACTCGAGGAGGAGTAACACCGGGGAGCTGTTTTTT. Translated, it gives CASSYSRRSNTGELFF.

The rearrangement links TRBV5-8 to TRBJ2-1, with 9 bases identical to TRBD1. The length of the CDR3 is 16 residues. Germline trimming cut 4 bases from V and 9 bases from J; bases unmatched to any gene: 14. Germline V gene lookup returns CDR1 SGHTS and CDR2 YDEGEE. The CDR3 region has the DNA TGTGCCAGCAGCCCGGCAGGGACAGGGCCTTTCGGTGAGCAGTTCTTC. The encoded protein is CASSPAGTGPFGEQFF.

This chain links TRBV7-2 with TRBJ2-7, with D hard to call. The germline CDR1 and CDR2 sequences are SGHTA and FQGNSA. Trimming cost V 2 bases and J 2 bases, with 10 bases left between them. This CDR3 is built from 14 residues. In nucleotides, the CDR3 is TGTGCCAGCAGCTTATTTACCCTAACCTACGAGCAGTACTTC. Encoded protein: CASSLFTLTYEQYF. Looking up the rest from reference TRBV7-2 and TRBJ2-7 gives the full variable domain: GAGVSQSPSNKVTEKGKDVELRCDPISGHTALYWYRQSLGQGLEFLIYFQGNSAPDKSGLPSDRFSAERTGGSVSTLTIQRTQQEDSAVYLCASSLFTLTYEQYFGPGTRLTVT.

J is TRBJ1-1 and V is TRBV5-1; TRBD1 matches at 8 bases. Germline loops: CDR1 SGHRS, CDR2 YFSETQ. J was trimmed by 10 bases and V by 0 bases; bases with no gene match: 5. This CDR3 is 13 amino acids long. The CDR3 nucleotides are TGCGCCAGCAGCTTGGCCCCGACAGGGGTAGCTTTCTTT. Translated, it gives CASSLAPTGVAFF.

The rearrangement uses TRBV18 and TRBJ1-6; D perhaps matches TRBD1 (6 bases). CDR1 is KGHSH, CDR2 LQKENI, per germline. The CDR3 length is 15 residues. The V and J ends lost 3 bases and 5 bases respectively, with 11 bases between them. The CDR3 nucleotides are TGTGCCAGCTCACCGCGGGGGCCCCATAATTCACCCCTCCACTTT. Amino acid sequence: CASSPRGPHNSPLHF.

Concerning this clone itself: Germline and junction disagree at one end, which may indicate a read error. In DNA form, the CDR3 reads TGCGCCAGCAGCTGGAACCCGGCGGGGGGCGGTAAGAACGCTGAAGCTTTCTTT. Its translation is CASSWNPAGGGKNAEAFF. The rearrangement links TRBV5-1 to TRBJ1-1, with D perhaps matching TRBD1 (6 bases). The CDR3 contains 18 residues. The germline gives CDR1 SGHRS, CDR2 YFSETQ.